This T cell receptor (beta chain) came from a study of regulatory T cells in long-lasting Graves disease. Time point defined: persistent/refractory GD, antithyroid drugs over 5 years with positive TRAb. Following extraction of RNA from PBMCs, that RNA was used to make the TCR library. By American Thyroid Association guidelines, Graves' disease was diagnosed in the cohort. For TCR beta, libraries came from iRepertoire HTBI primers and Arm-PCR of CDR3 regions. Per the original methods: Identification of gene segments yielded around 63 TRBV and some 14 TRBJ across samples. In TCRdb, the multiplex PCR reads were re-called with MiXCR into one record per CDR3 protein. The V and J calls shown here were made by TCRdb, not taken from the authors' results. Of 400,000 to 500,000 distinct CDR3 sequences detected, around a fifth appear once; the ten largest clones hold 7% to 9%. The CDR3 length is 14 residues. The V segment lost 8 bases and the J segment 3 bases; nucleotides outside the gene matches: 3.

The rearrangement links TRBV12-3 or TRBV12-4 to TRBJ2-2, with 10 bases matching TRBD2. This receptor was identified in a female donor with Graves disease. Sample: peripheral blood mononuclear cells (PBMCs), taken when the disease was refractory, from a patient treated with antithyroid drugs. This CDR3 is CASERGGHTGELFF. The CDR3, as DNA: TGTGCCAGCGAGCGGGGGGGACACACCGGGGAGCTGTTTTTT.